This T cell receptor (beta chain) was found in a study of beta chain features in type 1 diabetes (dated by TCRdb to between 2017 and 2018). Regarding the study in general: Mean age, gender distribution, total cell number and subset yield were not different between patients and healthy donors. A total of over 95,000,000 sorted cells were examined across all samples, and RNA yield correlated strongly with the number of cells per subset. In the study, TCRB repertoires of sorted circulating CD4+ T cell subsets from recently diagnosed type 1 diabetes patients were compared with those of matched healthy donors. Regulatory and stem cell-like memory subsets were obtained from only 8 patients and roughly 8 healthy donors, while naive and central memory subsets were obtained from all 28 donors.

From each donor, a single peripheral blood sample of around 120 mL on average was drawn into heparinised tubes. Using a panel that included CD45RO, CCR7, CD25, CD127, CD95 and CD27, naive, central memory, regulatory and stem cell-like memory CD4+ T cells were sorted on a BD FACSAria II. Every sorted population had a purity above 95%. PBMCs were isolated right away by Lymphoprep density gradient centrifugation and were stained directly, without culture. So that batch effects would be minimized, each experiment stained and sorted samples in pairs, pairing one healthy donor with one patient. This clone appeared many times. Its cognate antigen has yet to be identified. No clone much larger than this one lies a single base away; base qualities are absent. Including cysteine and phenylalanine, the CDR3 has 12 amino acids. The CDR3 DNA has 36 bases and is translated from base 1. The CDR1 and CDR2 encoded by the germline V gene are SQVTM and ANQGSEA. V is cut by 8 bases and J by 5 bases, and the space between the germline ends is 14 bases.

The entire isolated RNA was reverse transcribed using the High Capacity cDNA Reverse Transcription Kit, and thus expressed TCRB transcripts were sequenced. Deep immunoSEQ sequencing was performed on naive, central memory and regulatory T cell samples, with an average of roughly 3.5 million total reads per sample. After sorted cells were lysed in RLT buffer, RNA was extracted with DNase-treated RNeasy Micro or Mini kits, with the choice depending on cell number. Each cell subset was processed separately to prevent cross-contamination, with patient and healthy donor samples processed together. TCRB sequences were amplified from cDNA with the immunoSEQ multiplex PCR, producing 87-bp fragments spanning the CDR3 region. Sequencing of the amplicons was performed on the Illumina HiSeq platform. On the study's bioinformatics: Synthetic template baselines were used to correct PCR bias computationally, reads within Hamming distance 2 were collapsed together, and singletons that could not be merged were discarded. By aligning reads against IMGT, V, D and J genes, CDR3 length, and insertions or deletions at six rearrangement sites were assigned. Within each subset, clonotype counts were normalized to the number of sorted cells before true diversity and Gini coefficients were calculated with the tcR R package. Repertoire sharing was quantified using the overlap coefficient calculated on TCRB nucleotide sequences. As a proxy for the pre-selection repertoire, out-of-frame TCRB sequences from naive cells were analyzed. TCRdb stores this immuneACCESS table with in-frame sequences only. Part of the clones is absent; in the studies checked, under half of the shortfall reflects unresolved V genes, and no reason is known for the rest. That table is the source of V, J and clone size, and D and trimming were worked out from the DNA. The sample records 350,000 to 450,000 clones, approximately 15% of which are singletons. In total, the top ten clones hold 0.03% to 0.04% of the sample.

Summary of the overall study and its limitations: Fewer insertions and more nucleotide deletions at VDJ recombination sites were observed in patients with type 1 diabetes, implying thymic rearrangement abnormalities. Type 1 diabetes patients showed a moderate but significant shortening of TCRB CDR3 length in all four CD4+ subsets. Because cDNA was sequenced instead of genomic DNA, activated cells with high expression could be over-represented, although the groups did not differ in activation or CD3 levels. PCR may preferentially amplify shorter templates, but because patient and control samples were amplified and corrected together, any resulting skew would affect both groups equally. Naive, central memory and regulatory TCRB repertoires appeared to be more alike among patients than among healthy donors. HLA sub-analyses involved small numbers of individuals, so any influence of HLA type on TCRB rearrangement remained unresolved.

Recombination joined TRBV29-1 with TRBJ2-3; the D segment could be TRBD1, given 5 matching bases. This TCR came from a man younger than 40 in good health. The specimen sequenced was naive CD4+ T cells from blood. The cell subset or site label for this specimen denotes: true naive CD4+ T cells. The DNA sequence reads TGCAGCTCTGGGGCATCGGGAGATACGCAGTATTTT. This gives the protein CSSGASGDTQYF.